Sequencing of this T cell receptor (beta chain) was carried out in a study of blood T cell repertoires in COVID-19. Study as a whole: From the United States, Italy and Spain came samples of acute and convalescent COVID-19.

The V and J ends lost 6 bases and 1 base, in that order; junction bases with no gene match: 6. CDR1 is MNHNY and CDR2 is SVGAGI in the germline V gene (reference sequence). This CDR3 contains 14 residues. TCRdb keeps only in-frame clones here, not all; method: immunoSEQ multiplex PCR. The profile shows tens of thousands of clones, 75% to 90% of them singletons. This clonotype originated in a woman aged 80 or older with acute or convalescent COVID-19. The chain carries TRBV6-6 and TRBJ2-7, with 7 nucleotides matching TRBD1. Input material: peripheral blood. CDR3 region: CASRDGTDSYEQYF. The CDR3 nucleotides are TGTGCCAGCAGGGATGGGACAGATTCCTACGAGCAGTACTTC.